These T cell receptor beta chains were read from a single sample in a study of shared T cell receptors in the human thymus. Sequencing was performed with immunoSEQ multiplex PCR; in TCRdb, only in-frame clones are kept and a portion is missing. The repertoire has roughly 660,000 clones, roughly 90% of them found once; the top ten carry approximately 0.01%. These data were likewise used in another study, on human thymus T cells.

Sequenced material: thymocytes. These receptors were obtained from a boy under three years old with a congenital heart defect. CDR3s include the opening cysteine and the closing phenylalanine or tryptophan. Each record gives: J gene, clone size, V gene, D gene, CDR3 DNA, CDR3 protein. The D gene is left open where the match is weak. Size is stated for part of the rows, as once, few or many counts, or as a class when the clone is expanded.

>TRBJ2-7|-|TRBV4-2|TRBD2
TGTGCCAGCAGCCAAGATAGGTCGGGGGGGACCCCCTACGAGCAGTACTTC
CASSQDRSGGTPYEQYF
>TRBJ2-2|-|TRBV9|-
TGTGCCAGCAGCGTAGGCGGTACCGTTAGCCCGGTGGTGACCGGGGAGCTGTTTTTT
CASSVGGTVSPVVTGELFF
>TRBJ1-5|-|TRBV27|TRBD1
TGTGCCAGCAGTTCGACAGGGAGTCAGCCCCAGCATTTT
CASSSTGSQPQHF
>TRBJ2-1|-|TRBV11-2|-
TGTGCCAGCAGCGAGGGTAGCGGAGCTTACAATGAGCAGTTCTTC
CASSEGSGAYNEQFF
>TRBJ2-3|-|TRBV12-5|-
TGTGCTAGTGGCCACAATCGACCGGGTACGCAGTATTTT
CASGHNRPGTQYF
>TRBJ1-1|-|TRBV7-9|-
TGTGCCAGTCGATCCAGGGGCGATGAAGCTTTCTTT
CASRSRGDEAFF
>TRBJ2-1|-|TRBV7-9|-
TGTGCCAGCAGCTTTACTAGAGGGCAGTTCTTC
CASSFTRGQFF
>TRBJ2-3|-|TRBV9|TRBD2
TGTGCCAGCAGCGAGGCGGGTAGCGGGAGAGAAGGGCCTTGCACAGATACGCAGTATTTT
CASSEAGSGREGPCTDTQYF
>TRBJ2-5|-|TRBV4-3|TRBD2
TGCGCCAGCAGCCATCGACTAGCGGGAGGGGCCGGACGAGAGACCCAGTACTTC
CASSHRLAGGAGRETQYF
>TRBJ2-3|-|TRBV6-5|TRBD2
TGTGCCAGCGGGCTAGCGGGAGCGACAGATACGCAGTATTTT
CASGLAGATDTQYF
>TRBJ1-4|few|TRBV4-2|-
TGTGCCAGCAGCCAACATGGAGGTAGTAATGAAAAACTGTTTTTT
CASSQHGGSNEKLFF
>TRBJ2-3|-|TRBV7-9|-
TGTGCCAGCAGCTTAGACCAGTCAGATACGCAGTATTTT
CASSLDQSDTQYF
>TRBJ2-5|once|TRBV7-9|-
TGTGCCAGCAGCGCAGACGACGAGGTTGAGACCCAGTACTTC
CASSADDEVETQYF
>TRBJ2-7|-|TRBV4-1|TRBD2
TGCGCCAGCAGCCGACTAGGACTAGCGGGACTTGCTGAGACGTACGAGCAGTACTTC
CASSRLGLAGLAETYEQYF
>TRBJ2-7|-|TRBV1|-
TGCACCAGCAGCCAAGTTGGGACAGGGGACCGCGCCTACGAGCAGTACTTC
CTSSQVGTGDRAYEQYF
>TRBJ1-2|-|TRBV10-3|TRBD1
TGTGCCATCAGTGAGTGGGACAGGGAAACGACTAACTATGGCTACACCTTC
CAISEWDRETTNYGYTF
>TRBJ2-7|few|TRBV19|TRBD1
TGTGCCAGTAGTATCAGGACAGGGAGCTACGAGCAGTACTTC
CASSIRTGSYEQYF
>TRBJ2-2|-|TRBV5-4|TRBD1
TGTGCCTGGGGGACAGGCCCGAACACCGGGGAGCTGTTTTTT
CAWGTGPNTGELFF
>TRBJ2-4|-|TRBV6-1|TRBD2
TGTGCCAGCAGTGAATGCCGGGAGGGGACCAAAAACATTCAGTACTTC
CASSECREGTKNIQYF
>TRBJ2-7|-|TRBV27|TRBD2
TGTGCCAGCAGTTTGCTACCGGGACTAGGCTACGAGCAGTACTTC
CASSLLPGLGYEQYF
>TRBJ2-3|-|TRBV12-5|-
TGTGCTAGTGGTTTGGTAAATGAGGATGGCACAGATACGCAGTATTTT
CASGLVNEDGTDTQYF
>TRBJ2-1|-|TRBV7-8|TRBD2
TGTGCCAGCAGCTTAGCTGGCGGGAGCCCTGCCTACAATGAGCAGTTCTTC
CASSLAGGSPAYNEQFF
>TRBJ2-7|-|TRBV19|TRBD2
TGTGCCAGTAGCCTACAAGCGGGAGGCACCTACGAGCAGTACTTC
CASSLQAGGTYEQYF
>TRBJ2-7|-|TRBV2|TRBD2
TGTGCCAGCAGTGAACAGCCTAGCGGGCCCTACGAGCAGTACTTC
CASSEQPSGPYEQYF
>TRBJ2-5|-|TRBV25-1|TRBD2
TGTGCCAGCAGTGTGTCTAGCGGGAGAAAAGAGACCCAGTACTTC
CASSVSSGRKETQYF
>TRBJ1-2|-|TRBV4-3|-
TGCGCCAGCAGCCAAGAAGGTAACAGCTTCTATGGCTACACCTTC
CASSQEGNSFYGYTF
>TRBJ2-1|-|TRBV4-1|-
TGCGCCAGCAGCCAAGGGCGGAACCCTTACAATGAGCAGTTCTTC
CASSQGRNPYNEQFF
>TRBJ2-1|-|TRBV12-5|TRBD1
TGTGCTAGTGGTTTGGTACAGGGGGTAACCTCCTACAATGAGCAGTTCTTC
CASGLVQGVTSYNEQFF
>TRBJ2-3|-|TRBV27|-
TGTGCCAGCAGTTTCAATCTAGGTGATACGCAGTATTTT
CASSFNLGDTQYF
>TRBJ2-2|-|TRBV5-6|TRBD1
TGTGCCAGCAGCGTCCTACGACAGGGAGAGGACACCGGGGAGCTGTTTTTT
CASSVLRQGEDTGELFF
>TRBJ2-7|once|TRBV6-1|-
TGTGCCAGCAGTGACAGCTACGAGCAGTACTTC
CASSDSYEQYF
>TRBJ1-4|-|TRBV4-3|-
TGCGCCAGCAGCCAAGAGGGCAGGTGGGGAGTACCCTATAATGAAAAACTGTTTTTT
CASSQEGRWGVPYNEKLFF
>TRBJ2-1|-|TRBV27|TRBD2
TGTGCCAGCAGTCCTTCTCCGGGACTACAATACAATGAGCAGTTCTTC
CASSPSPGLQYNEQFF
>TRBJ1-1|-|TRBV7-9|-
TGTGCCAGCAGCTTAATAGGGGACACTGGGGGTACTGAAGCTTTCTTT
CASSLIGDTGGTEAFF
>TRBJ2-7|-|TRBV28|TRBD1
TGTGCCAGCCGGCTCGGGACAGGGGGGAGCTCCTACGAGCAGTACTTC
CASRLGTGGSSYEQYF
>TRBJ2-3|-|TRBV21-1|-
TGTGCCAGCAGCAAACTAGCGGGAGGGAGAGATACGCAGTATTTT
CASSKLAGGRDTQYF
>TRBJ2-6|-|TRBV28|-
TGTGCCAGCAGACTAAGGGGAACTGGGGCCAACGTCCTGACTTTC
CASRLRGTGANVLTF
>TRBJ2-5|-|TRBV5-5|TRBD2
TGTGCCAGCAGCTACCGGGGGGGACCATCGGGAGAGACCCAGTACTTC
CASSYRGGPSGETQYF
>TRBJ2-7|-|TRBV25-1|-
TGTGCCAGCAGTGAATCCTCGGACGAGCAGTACTTC
CASSESSDEQYF
>TRBJ2-1|-|TRBV5-1|-
TGCGCCAGCAGCTTTTCCAACTCCGAGCAGTTCTTC
CASSFSNSEQFF
>TRBJ1-1|-|TRBV19|-
TGTGCCAGTAGTATCTCGGCAGGGGACGGCACTGAAGCTTTCTTT
CASSISAGDGTEAFF
>TRBJ1-3|-|TRBV27|-
TGTGCCAGCAGTATGCGGCCCTATTCAGGAAACACCATATATTTT
CASSMRPYSGNTIYF
>TRBJ1-2|-|TRBV28|TRBD1
TGTGCCAGCAGTTTCCAGCCGGGACAGGGGGCTCATGGCTACACCTTC
CASSFQPGQGAHGYTF
>TRBJ2-3|-|TRBV19|TRBD1
TGTGCCAGTAGTATCCGCTCCGGGACAGGGCCAGATACGCAGTATTTT
CASSIRSGTGPDTQYF
>TRBJ2-1|once|TRBV28|TRBD2
TGTGCCAGCAGTACGGGACTAGCGGCTAACAATGAGCAGTTCTTC
CASSTGLAANNEQFF
>TRBJ2-6|-|TRBV11-3|TRBD1
TGTGCCAGCAGCTCACAGGGGGCTGGGGCTGGGGCCAACGTCCTGACTTTC
CASSSQGAGAGANVLTF